This TCR beta chain was found in a study of T cells expressing NK-cell markers. Germline CDR1 reads MNHEY; CDR2 reads SMNVEV (reference sequence). The CDR3 length is 15 residues. TCRdb reanalyzed the 5' RACE reads, giving one entry per CDR3 protein sequence and no DNA. The sample has around 100,000 distinct CDR3 sequences; the top ten hold under 20%. V usage is TRBV27 and J usage is TRBJ2-1; TCRdb outputs TRBD2, but without DNA this stays unchecked. This TCR came from a woman aged 18 to 75 in good health. Sequencing was done on a sample of blood T cells: a sorted CD56 or NKG2C T cell subset, CD4+ or CD8+ T cells, or bulk PBMC T cells (not recorded which). The chain's CDR3 is CASSWVSGRVNEQFF.